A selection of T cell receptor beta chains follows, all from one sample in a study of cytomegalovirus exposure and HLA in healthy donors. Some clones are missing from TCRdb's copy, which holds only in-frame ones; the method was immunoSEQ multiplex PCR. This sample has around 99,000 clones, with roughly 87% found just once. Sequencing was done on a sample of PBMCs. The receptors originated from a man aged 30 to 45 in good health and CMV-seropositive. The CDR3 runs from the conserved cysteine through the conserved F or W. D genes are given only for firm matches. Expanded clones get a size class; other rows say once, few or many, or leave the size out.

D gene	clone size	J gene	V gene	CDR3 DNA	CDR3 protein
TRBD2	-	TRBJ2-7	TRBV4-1	TGCGCCAGCAGCAAAGGACTAGCGGGGGCCTACGAGCAGTACTTC	CASSKGLAGAYEQYF
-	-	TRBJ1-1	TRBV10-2	TGCGCCAGCACGGACATGAACACTGAAGCTTTCTTT	CASTDMNTEAFF
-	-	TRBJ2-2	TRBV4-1	TGCGCCAGCAGCCAAGAGGGCAAAGGACAGAAATTTAGAGCCGGGGAGCTGTTTTTT	CASSQEGKGQKFRAGELFF
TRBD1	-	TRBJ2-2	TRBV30	TGTGCCTGGACCGGGACAGGGTACGGGGAGCTGTTTTTT	CAWTGTGYGELFF
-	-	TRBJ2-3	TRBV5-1	TGCGCCAGCAGGGACGGGACTTCGAAGAGCACAGATACGCAGTATTTT	CASRDGTSKSTDTQYF
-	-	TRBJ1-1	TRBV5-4	TGTGCCAGCAGCCCCGGTCCCTCCCCGAACACTGAAGCTTTCTTT	CASSPGPSPNTEAFF
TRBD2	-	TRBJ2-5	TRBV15	TGTGCCACCAGCAGAGATCGAGGGCTAGCGGGTTTAGGTGAGACCCAGTACTTC	CATSRDRGLAGLGETQYF
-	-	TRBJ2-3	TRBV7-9	TGTGCCAGCAGCCAAAGCGGGTCCCGGGATACGCAGTATTTT	CASSQSGSRDTQYF
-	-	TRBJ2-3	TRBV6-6	TGTGCCAGCAGTTATGCGGGGAATATTGATACGCAGTATTTT	CASSYAGNIDTQYF
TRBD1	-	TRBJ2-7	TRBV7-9	TGTGCCAGCAGCTCAACAGGGGGAATTCTGACCTACGAGCAGTACTTC	CASSSTGGILTYEQYF
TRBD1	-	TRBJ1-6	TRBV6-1	TGTGCCAGCAGAGAGACAGGGGGTAATTCACCCCTCCACTTT	CASRETGGNSPLHF
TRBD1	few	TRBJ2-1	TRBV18	TGTGCCAGCTCCCCCGGGACAGGGCGACTTATCCAGTTCTTC	CASSPGTGRLIQFF
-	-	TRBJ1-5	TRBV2	TGTGCCAGCAGCCCGGACAGTAGCAATCAGCCCCAGCATTTT	CASSPDSSNQPQHF
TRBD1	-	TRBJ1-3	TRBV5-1	TGCGCCAGCAGCTTGGGGGGACAGGGGTCTGGAAACACCATATATTTT	CASSLGGQGSGNTIYF
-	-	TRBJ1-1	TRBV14	TGTGCCAGCAGCCAAGCCAGGGTTGGTGAAGCTTTCTTT	CASSQARVGEAFF
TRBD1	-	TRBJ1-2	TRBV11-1	TGTGCCAGCAGCCCTTGGACAGGGGAAGGATATGGCTACACCTTC	CASSPWTGEGYGYTF
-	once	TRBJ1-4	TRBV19	TGTGCCAGTAGTAAGCCAGCGGGTCCTAATGAAAAACTGTTTTTT	CASSKPAGPNEKLFF
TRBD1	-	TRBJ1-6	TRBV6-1	TGTGCCAGCAGTGAAGCGGACAGGCGACTGAGTGCACCCCTCCACTTT	CASSEADRRLSAPLHF
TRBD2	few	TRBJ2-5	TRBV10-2	TGCGCCAGCAGGCGCCGGCGGGGGGAGACCCAGTACTTC	CASRRRRGETQYF
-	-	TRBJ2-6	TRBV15	TGTGCCACCAGCAGAGGGCAGGGCGCTGGGGCCAACGTCCTGACTTTC	CATSRGQGAGANVLTF
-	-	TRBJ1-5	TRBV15	TGTGCCACCAGCAGAGGGGGAGGGAATCAGCCCCAGCATTTT	CATSRGGGNQPQHF
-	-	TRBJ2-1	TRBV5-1	TGCGCCAGCAGCTTGGCCGCGTCAGGGGACAATGAGCAGTTCTTC	CASSLAASGDNEQFF
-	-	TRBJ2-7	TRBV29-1	TGCAGCGCCCTCCCCGACACAGAATACGAGCAGTACTTC	CSALPDTEYEQYF
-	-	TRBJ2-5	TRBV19	TGTGCCAGTAGTAGGAACCGGGACAAAGAGACCCAGTACTTC	CASSRNRDKETQYF